This T cell receptor (beta chain) was recovered during a study of T cell changes during pregnancy in multiple sclerosis. Produced via immunoSEQ multiplex PCR; TCRdb's table is partial and in-frame only. This repertoire shows about 55,000 clones, around 90% found once; its top ten account for 0.5% to 0.75%. V lost 3 bases, J lost 3 bases, and 18 bases lay in between. The V gene's germline CDR1 is MGHRA and CDR2 YSYEKL. The CDR3 extends over 17 amino acids. The receptor's source is a female donor with multiple sclerosis, enrolled in a pregnancy study. The rearrangement links TRBV4-1 to TRBJ2-1; D gene ambiguous. The material sequenced was CD4+ T cells from peripheral blood mononuclear cells, taken in the first trimester of pregnancy. CDR3 nucleotides: TGCGCCAGCAGCCAGGTCCTTATGGCAACGAACTACAATGAGCAGTTCTTC. This translates into CASSQVLMATNYNEQFF.